Each of the 15 T cell receptor beta chains below was sequenced from the same sample in a study of T cell repertoires in cytomegalovirus infection. TCRdb re-called the reads with MiXCR, one entry per CDR3 protein. The repertoire consists of about 460,000 distinct CDR3 sequences, with over 9% occurring once and the leading ten covering about 9.4%. The sample taken for sequencing was PBMCs. All receptors come from a human donor in good health (CMV status not recorded). Some clones in this sample may be carry-over from other donors' samples.

The rearrangement links TRBV23-1 to TRBJ2-5, with D perhaps matching TRBD2 (7 bases). TRBV23-1 is given ORF status, its function remaining uncertain. CDR3 length: 15 residues. V lost 4 bases to trimming and J lost 5 bases, with 17 bases between them. CDR3 region: CASSLMRGRGETQYF. The CDR3 coding sequence is TGCGCCAGCAGTCTAATGCGGGGGCGAGGGGAGACCCAGTACTTC.

The sample holds a few counts of this clonotype. The rearrangement uses TRBV27 and TRBJ1-2; D call uncertain. Germline V CDR1 and CDR2: MNHEY, SMNVEV (reference sequence). This CDR3 is 15 amino acids long. The V end was cut by 7 bases, the J end by 2 bases, with 17 bases between. In DNA form, the CDR3 reads TGTGCCAGCACCGAGGACCGCTTTGGCAACTATGGCTACACCTTC. This gives the protein CASTEDRFGNYGYTF.

This clonotype was detected once. This may come from a read error, since a much larger clone is one base off. This chain links TRBV5-1 with TRBJ2-2, with a weak D call TRBD2 (6 bases). The CDR3 runs 17 residues. CDR1 is SGHRS, CDR2 YFSETQ, per germline. Deletions cut 0 bases from V and 3 bases from J, with 15 bases between. CDR3 residues: CASSLAGREPYTGELFF. CDR3 bases: TGCGCCAGCAGCTTGGCGGGCCGGGAGCCGTACACCGGGGAGCTGTTTTTT.

V usage is TRBV20-1 and J usage is TRBJ1-4; D is unresolved. V lost 2 bases to trimming and J lost 7 bases, with 14 bases between them. Germline CDR1 and CDR2: DFQATT and SNEGSKA (reference sequence). The length of the CDR3 is 14 residues. The CDR3 nucleotides read TGCAGTGCTAGAAGGTTCGTCCTGGGTGAAAAACTGTTTTTT. It codes for CSARRFVLGEKLFF.

At least ten counts were recorded for this clonotype. The chain has TRBV15 and TRBJ1-1; TRBD1 matches 10 bases. V shed 1 base, J shed 5 bases, and the junction held 7 bases outside the gene matches. From germline, CDR1 is LNHNV and CDR2 YYDKDF (reference sequence). This CDR3 comprises 16 residues. This CDR3 reads CATSRVPRDRGTEAFF. The CDR3 region has the DNA TGTGCCACCAGCAGAGTCCCACGGGACAGGGGTACTGAAGCTTTCTTT. The whole variable domain, remainder taken from reference TRBV15 and TRBJ1-1, is DAMVIQNPRYQVTQFGKPVTLSCSQTLNHNVMYWYQQKSSQAPKLLFHYYDKDFNNEADTPDNFQSRRPNTSFCFLDIRSPGLGDTAMYLCATSRVPRDRGTEAFFGQGTRLTVV.

This clonotype was seen just once. This chain connects TRBV3-1 to TRBJ2-1, with no clear D. The CDR3 is 17 residues long. V lost 1 base and J lost 0, with 13 bases in between. Germline CDR1 LGHDT, CDR2 YNNKEL (reference sequence). CDR3 sequence: CASSQVWRPSSYNEQFF. The CDR3 DNA reads as TGTGCCAGCAGCCAAGTTTGGCGGCCTAGCTCCTACAATGAGCAGTTCTTC.

This clonotype was observed at least ten times. The V gene is TRBV7-8, the J gene TRBJ2-3; 13 positions agree with TRBD2. The germline CDR1 and CDR2 sequences are SGHVS and FQNEAQ. The CDR3 is 16 residues long. J gave up 4 bases and V 1 base, and 2 bases lay outside the gene matches. The CDR3 sequence is CASSLVLAGGADTQYF. The CDR3 DNA reads as TGTGCCAGCAGCTTAGTACTAGCGGGAGGGGCAGATACGCAGTATTTT.

This chain's CDR3 is CSASGRKVNQPQHF. The CDR3 DNA is TGCAGTGCTAGTGGGCGGAAGGTCAATCAGCCCCAGCATTTT. The chain carries TRBV20-1 and TRBJ1-5; D unresolved. The V end lost 3 bases, the J end lost 3 bases, and 12 bases lay between the germline ends. This CDR3 region has 14 residues. Germline V lookup: CDR1 DFQATT, CDR2 SNEGSKA (reference sequence).

The chain combines TRBV9 with TRBJ1-2; D unresolved. The CDR3 extends over 15 amino acids. The V end lost 5 bases, the J end lost 1 base, and 15 bases lay between the germline ends. Germline CDR1 reads SGDLS; CDR2 reads YYNGEE. CDR3 residues: CASSGGRGLNYGYTF. Here the CDR3 DNA reads TGTGCCAGCAGTGGAGGGAGAGGGCTTAACTATGGCTACACCTTC. Combining the CDR3 with reference TRBV9 and TRBJ1-2 gives the whole variable domain DSGVTQTPKHLITATGQRVTLRCSPRSGDLSVYWYQQSLDQGLQFLIQYYNGEERAKGNILERFSAQQFPDLHSELNLSSLELGDSALYFCASSGGRGLNYGYTFGSGTRLTVV.

This clonotype was recorded many times. The chain carries TRBV14 and TRBJ1-1; D is possibly TRBD1 (5 bases). This CDR3 region has 16 residues. V was trimmed by 0 bases and J by 1 base, leaving 12 bases between them. Germline CDR1 is SGHDN and CDR2 is FVKESK. The CDR3 loop reads CASSQDWRGQNTEAFF. The CDR3 DNA follows: TGTGCCAGCAGCCAAGACTGGAGGGGTCAGAACACTGAAGCTTTCTTT. Full variable domain (missing parts from reference TRBV14 and TRBJ1-1): EAGVTQFPSHSVIEKGQTVTLRCDPISGHDNLYWYRRVMGKEIKFLLHFVKESKQDESGMPNNRFLAERTGGTYSTLKVQPAELEDSGVYFCASSQDWRGQNTEAFFGQGTRLTVV.

The chain is built from TRBV5-1 and TRBJ2-3; D gene unclear. The CDR3 sequence is 14 residues long. Trimming cost V 5 bases and J 0 bases, with 10 bases left between them. CDR1 and CDR2 (germline): SGHRS, YFSETQ. The CDR3 DNA reads TGCGCCAGCAGGGAGAGCGTGAGCACAGATACGCAGTATTTT. Protein sequence: CASRESVSTDTQYF.

This clonotype was observed at least ten times. The chain carries TRBV7-3 and TRBJ2-5; 8 bases are a match to TRBD1. The CDR3 has 14 residues. Losses at the gene ends were 5 bases for V and 4 bases for J; bases not matched to a gene: 6. Germline V gene data show CDR1 as SGHTA and CDR2 as FQGTGA. Written as DNA, the CDR3 is TGTGCCAGCAGCAAACAACAGGGGGGAGAGACCCAGTACTTC. As protein: CASSKQQGGETQYF.

This clonotype was counted between two and nine times. The V call is TRBV5-1, the J call TRBJ1-1, with D possibly being TRBD1 (6 bases). Germline CDR1 and CDR2: SGHRS and YFSETQ. The CDR3 covers 14 residues. V was cut by 4 bases and J by 5 bases, with 15 bases left in between. CDR3 nucleotide sequence: TGCGCCAGCAGCCCCCTCGGGGGGCCAACTGAAGCTTTCTTT. The encoded protein is CASSPLGGPTEAFF. Full variable domain (outside the CDR3, taken from reference TRBV5-1 and TRBJ1-1): KAGVTQTPRYLIKTRGQQVTLSCSPISGHRSVSWYQQTPGQGLQFLFEYFSETQRNKGNFPGRFSGRQFSNSRSEMNVSTLELGDSALYLCASSPLGGPTEAFFGQGTRLTVV.

At least ten counts were recorded for this clonotype. The chain combines TRBV4-2 with TRBJ1-1; D is unclear. Per the germline V gene, CDR1 is LGHNA and CDR2 is YNFKEQ. The CDR3 totals 16 residues. V shed 0 bases and J shed 0 bases, with 11 bases lying between them. CDR3 region: CASSQDGTDLNTEAFF. The CDR3 coding sequence is TGTGCCAGCAGCCAAGATGGCACTGACCTGAACACTGAAGCTTTCTTT.

This chain links TRBV29-1 with TRBJ2-7, with TRBD1 matching over 9 bases. Germline trimming cut 7 bases from V and 3 bases from J; bases unmatched to any gene: 4. CDR3 length: 12 residues. The germline gives CDR1 SQVTM, CDR2 ANQGSEA. CDR3: CSAGTGFYEQYF. DNA of the CDR3: TGCAGCGCCGGGACAGGGTTCTACGAGCAGTACTTC.